The clone carrying this T cell receptor beta chain was seen once. Antigen unknown. This sample stems from a study of T cell repertoires in cytomegalovirus infection. Study information: Recently identified HLA-C-restricted CMV epitopes and well-studied HLA-B-restricted CMV epitopes were used by the study. CMV infection and matching HLA type were both indicated by public TCR beta signatures.

V was trimmed by 3 bases and J by 10 bases, leaving 9 bases between them. Germline lookup yields CDR1 SGHVS and CDR2 FNYEAQ. The CDR3 contains 11 residues. Study observations and caveats: Carriage of CMV together with the relevant HLA was identifiable through cumulative public TCR beta family frequency. CMV-specific TCR beta clonotypes restricted by HLA-C dominated the ex vivo response.

TCRdb analysed the reads with MiXCR anew, one entry per CDR3 protein. The sample lists some 590,000 distinct CDR3 sequences; approximately 40% were seen once. The chain combines TRBV7-6 with TRBJ1-2, with D unclear. This clonotype was sampled from a human donor in good health (CMV status not recorded). Some clones in this sample may be carry-over from other donors' samples. The sequenced sample was cultured PBMCs, obtained from culture after CMV antigen stimulation. The CDR3 nucleotides read TGTGCCAGCAGCTTGAACGAAGACTACACCTTC. Amino acid sequence: CASSLNEDYTF.